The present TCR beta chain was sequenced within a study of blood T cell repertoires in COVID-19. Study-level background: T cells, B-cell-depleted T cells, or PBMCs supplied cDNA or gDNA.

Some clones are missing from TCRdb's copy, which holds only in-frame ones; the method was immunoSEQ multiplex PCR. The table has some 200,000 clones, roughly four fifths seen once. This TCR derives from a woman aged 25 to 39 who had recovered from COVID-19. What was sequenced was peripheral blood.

CDR3 nucleotides: TGTGCCAGCAGACGGAGCGGGAGCTCCTACGAGCAGTACTTC. Its protein is CASRRSGSSYEQYF. The chain couples TRBV6-6 to TRBJ2-7; 8 bases fit TRBD2. Trimming cost V 6 bases and J 0 bases; bases outside gene matches: 4. Germline V gene lookup returns CDR1 MNHNY and CDR2 SVGAGI (reference sequence). CDR3 length: 14 amino acids.